Below, one T cell receptor (beta chain) is given with its context. The antigen remains unidentified. Germline V gives CDR1 MNHEY, CDR2 SMNVEV (reference sequence). V lost 5 bases and J lost 7, with 12 bases in between. CDR3 length equals 14 residues. TCRdb reprocessed the PCR reads with MiXCR, giving one entry per CDR3 protein. The sample has about 510,000 distinct CDR3 sequences, around a fifth seen once. The source of the sample is a study of molecular identifiers for immune sequencing clone quantification. Study outcomes and limitations: Identical barcode-sharing TCR molecules could lead to underestimated sizes for highly expanded clones. In naive cells, clones above 20 RNA copies held under 1% of molecules, whereas in effector cells they held over 99%. Among about a million naive cells, spiked Jurkat TCR RNA from a single cell was reportedly detectable.

Naive CD8 T cells, phenotype CD8+CD4-CCR7+CD45RA+, were sorted. Sequencing used naive CD8+ T cells from blood, with Jurkat cell RNA spiked in. The subset: FACS-sorted CD8+CD4-CCR7+CD45RA+ naive T cells. The source of this sequence is a human donor in good health. Some libraries in this study had Jurkat cell RNA spiked in. The V gene is TRBV27, the J gene TRBJ1-6; TRBD1 is a possible D gene (6 bases). CDR3 DNA sequence: TGTGCCAGCAGTCCGACAGGTACAAATTCACCCCTCCACTTT. Amino acids: CASSPTGTNSPLHF.